These T cell receptor beta chains were read from a single sample in a study of blood T cell repertoires in COVID-19. Profiling relied on immunoSEQ multiplex PCR, and the TCRdb table lists in-frame clones only, not all of them. Here the sample spans roughly 150,000 clones, around 85% being singletons. Sample: peripheral blood. The source of these receptors is a woman older than 75 with COVID-19, enrolled during active disease. The CDR3 runs from the conserved cysteine through the conserved F or W. The D gene is left open where the match is weak. Clone size is shown for a subset of rows, as once, few, many or a class of expanded clone.

j_call,d_call,v_call,clone_size,cdr3_nt,cdr3_aa
TRBJ1-3,NA,TRBV7-2,NA,TGTGCCAGCAGCTTACAGGGTTCTGGAAACACCATATATTTT,CASSLQGSGNTIYF
TRBJ2-2,NA,TRBV11-1,NA,TGTGCCAGCACCGGACAGTTGGCCGGGGAGCTGTTTTTT,CASTGQLAGELFF
TRBJ1-6,NA,TRBV28,NA,TGTGCCAGCAGTTTTAGGAGGACTTATAATTCACCCCTCCACTTT,CASSFRRTYNSPLHF
TRBJ1-4,NA,TRBV6-5,NA,TGTGCCAGCAGTACCGCGGGGGTAGGCGAAAAACTGTTTTTT,CASSTAGVGEKLFF
TRBJ2-7,NA,TRBV3-1/TRBV3-2,once,TGTGCCAGCAGCCATGCGACGGGAGCTAACTACGAGCAGTACTTC,CASSHATGANYEQYF
TRBJ1-5,TRBD1,TRBV5-1,NA,TGCGCCAGCAGCCTAGGGACAGGGGGTGGCAATCAGCCCCAGCATTTT,CASSLGTGGGNQPQHF
TRBJ2-3,NA,TRBV21-1,NA,TGTGCCAGCAGCAAAGCGCCTAGCGGGAGTAATGAGCTGGATACGCAGTATTTT,CASSKAPSGSNELDTQYF
TRBJ2-5,TRBD2,TRBV7-7,once,TGTGCTAGCAGCTCCCCAACTAGCGGGGCTGAGACCCAGTACTTC,CASSSPTSGAETQYF
TRBJ2-7,NA,TRBV7-8,NA,TGTGCCAGCAGCTTAGCCCAACAGTCCTACGAGCAGTACTTC,CASSLAQQSYEQYF
TRBJ1-1,TRBD1,TRBV6-5,NA,TGTGCCAGCAGTTTACAGGGGGCGTACATCACTGAAGCTTTCTTT,CASSLQGAYITEAFF
TRBJ1-2,NA,TRBV6-5,NA,TGTGCCAGCAGTTTTTTCCTGACGGCCAGCGGTGGCTACACCTTC,CASSFFLTASGGYTF
TRBJ2-4,NA,TRBV14,once,TGTGCCAGCAGCCAAGCAGGAACCGTAGCCAAAAACATTCAGTACTTC,CASSQAGTVAKNIQYF
TRBJ2-1,NA,TRBV7-2,NA,TGTGCCAGCAGCTTAGTGGCGGGCTCCTACAATGAGCAGTTCTTC,CASSLVAGSYNEQFF
TRBJ1-1,NA,TRBV28,NA,TGTGCCACCAATCCGGGATCAGGCACTGAAGCTTTCTTT,CATNPGSGTEAFF
TRBJ2-7,TRBD1,TRBV5-1,NA,TGCGCCAGCAGCCTGGGAACAGGGGGCGCATCCTACGAGCAGTACTTC,CASSLGTGGASYEQYF
TRBJ1-6,NA,TRBV28,NA,TGTGCCAGCAGTTCAGCAGGGTTCGGCCGAAGCTCCTATAATTCACCCCTCCACTTT,CASSSAGFGRSSYNSPLHF
TRBJ2-1,NA,TRBV27,NA,TGTGCCAGCAGTCCCGGGTCGGCAAGCTCCTACAATGAGCAGTTCTTC,CASSPGSASSYNEQFF
TRBJ2-7,NA,TRBV12-1,NA,TGTGCCAGCAGCCCAGCCGGAGCGTACCACGAGCAGTACTTC,CASSPAGAYHEQYF
TRBJ1-2,NA,TRBV6-5,NA,TGTGCCAGCGCCCCAGCCGCGGGCATGGGTGGCTACACCTTC,CASAPAAGMGGYTF
TRBJ2-5,NA,TRBV29-1,NA,TGCAGCGCACTACAGGCTCAAGAGACCCAGTACTTC,CSALQAQETQYF
TRBJ2-7,NA,TRBV7-6,NA,TGTGCCAGCAGCTTAACGCAGGGGAACTCCTACGAGCAGTACTTC,CASSLTQGNSYEQYF
TRBJ1-1,NA,TRBV19,NA,TGTGCCACTACGTCCCATCACAACACTGAAGCTTTCTTT,CATTSHHNTEAFF
TRBJ2-5,TRBD2,TRBV2,NA,TGTGCCAGCAGTGAACTCGGGGGGGGGCTTGAGACCCAGTACTTC,CASSELGGGLETQYF
TRBJ2-1,TRBD2,TRBV5-5,NA,TGTGCCAGCCAAAGACTAGCGGGAGCGGGTAATGAGCAGTTCTTC,CASQRLAGAGNEQFF
TRBJ1-1,TRBD1,TRBV19,once,TGTGCCAGTAGTATGGCCCGGGACAGGGTTAGGCGTGCTTTCTTT,CASSMARDRVRRAFF